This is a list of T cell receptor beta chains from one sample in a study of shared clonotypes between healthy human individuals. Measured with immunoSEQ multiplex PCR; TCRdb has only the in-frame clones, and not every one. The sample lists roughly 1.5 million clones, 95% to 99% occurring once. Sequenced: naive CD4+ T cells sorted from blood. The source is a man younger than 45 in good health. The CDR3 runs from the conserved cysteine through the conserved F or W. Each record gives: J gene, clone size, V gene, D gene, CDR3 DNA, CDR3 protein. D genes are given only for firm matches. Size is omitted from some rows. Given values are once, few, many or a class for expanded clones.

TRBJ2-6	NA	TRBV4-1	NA	TGCGCCAGCAGCCAAGTTGAAGGACTTATTGGGGCCAACGTCCTGACTTTC	CASSQVEGLIGANVLTF
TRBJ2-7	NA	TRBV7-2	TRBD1	TGTGCCAGCGGACAGGGATTGTACGAGCAGTACTTC	CASGQGLYEQYF
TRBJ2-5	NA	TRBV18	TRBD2	TGTGCCAGCTCACCACGGACTAGCGGGACAGGAGAGACCCAGTACTTC	CASSPRTSGTGETQYF
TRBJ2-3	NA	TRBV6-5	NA	TGTGCCAGCAGTTACTTTGGGGATACGCAGTATTTT	CASSYFGDTQYF
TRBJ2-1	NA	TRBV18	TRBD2	TGTGCCAGCTCACCGGTCGGACTAGTTGGACCCGATGAGCAGTTCTTC	CASSPVGLVGPDEQFF
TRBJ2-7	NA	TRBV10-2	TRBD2	TGCGCCAGCAGTCCCCCTGGACTAGCGCCGAGCCCCCCGGAATACGAGCAGTACTTC	CASSPPGLAPSPPEYEQYF
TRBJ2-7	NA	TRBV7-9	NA	TGTGCCAGCAGCTTAGCCGGTACAACCTACGAGCAGTACTTC	CASSLAGTTYEQYF
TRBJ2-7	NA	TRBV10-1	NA	TGCGCCAGCAGTGATACGGGAAGCTCCTACGAGCAGTACTTC	CASSDTGSSYEQYF
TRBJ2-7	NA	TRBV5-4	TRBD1	TGTGCCAGCAGCTCCAGACAGGGGTCCTACGAGCAGTACTTC	CASSSRQGSYEQYF
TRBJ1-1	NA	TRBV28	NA	TGTGCCAGCAGTCCACCCGGGGTGTTCTACACTGAAGCTTTCTTT	CASSPPGVFYTEAFF
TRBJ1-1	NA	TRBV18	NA	TGTGCCAGCTCGCGGACAGCGTCGGAAGCTTTCTTT	CASSRTASEAFF
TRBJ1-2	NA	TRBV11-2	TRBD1	TGTGCCAGCAGACCACAGGGGGACTATGGCTACACCTTC	CASRPQGDYGYTF
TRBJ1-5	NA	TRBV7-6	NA	TGTGCCAGCAGCGGGTTATATAGCAATCAGCCCCAGCATTTT	CASSGLYSNQPQHF
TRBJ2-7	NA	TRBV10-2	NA	TGCGCCAGCACAGGGCAGGGGACCTACGAGCAGTACTTC	CASTGQGTYEQYF
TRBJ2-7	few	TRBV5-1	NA	TGCGCCAGCAGCTTGGGTTACAGGGACGAGCAGTACTTC	CASSLGYRDEQYF
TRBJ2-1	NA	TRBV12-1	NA	TGTGCCAGCAGCTTTTGTGACCTCCTAGGGGGACCATGCTACAATGAGCAGTTCTTC	CASSFCDLLGGPCYNEQFF
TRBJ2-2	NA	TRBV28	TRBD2	TGTGCCAGCAGCATATCTAGCGGGATGGGAAACGGGGAGCTGTTTTTT	CASSISSGMGNGELFF
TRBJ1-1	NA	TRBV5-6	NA	TGTGCCAGCAGCTTGAGGACGCGGGCCCTGAACACTGAAGCTTTCTTT	CASSLRTRALNTEAFF
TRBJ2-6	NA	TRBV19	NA	TGTGCCAGTAGTACGACAGGGGCCAACGTCCTGACTTTC	CASSTTGANVLTF
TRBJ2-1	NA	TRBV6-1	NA	TGTGCCAGCAGACAGAACAATGAGCAGTTCTTC	CASRQNNEQFF
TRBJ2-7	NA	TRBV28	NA	TGTGCCAGCAGTTTTGGGGGAGCTAACAACGAGCAGTACTTC	CASSFGGANNEQYF
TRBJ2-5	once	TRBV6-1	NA	TGTGCCACACACCGCCCCACCCGAGAGACCCAGTACTTC	CATHRPTRETQYF
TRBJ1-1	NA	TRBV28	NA	TGTGCCAGCAGTAGGCTTGGGAGTGAAGCTTTCTTT	CASSRLGSEAFF
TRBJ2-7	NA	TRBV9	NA	TGTGCCAGCAGCTCCTCCGGGACCTCCTCCTACGAGCAGTACTTC	CASSSSGTSSYEQYF
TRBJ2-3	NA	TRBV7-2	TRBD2	TGTGCCAGCAGCCCGAGGGAGCTAGCGGGGCGCACAGATACGCAGTATTTT	CASSPRELAGRTDTQYF
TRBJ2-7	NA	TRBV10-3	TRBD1	TGTGCCATCAGTGAGGTCAGACAGGGATCTAACGGGCAGTACTTC	CAISEVRQGSNGQYF
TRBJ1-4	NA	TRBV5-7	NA	TGTGCCAGCAGCCGCCGGCCGGCCGGGTGGTTTGAACTGTTTTTT	CASSRRPAGWFELFF
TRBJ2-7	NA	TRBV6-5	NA	TGTGCCAGCAGTTACTCGGTAGCACAGGTATACGAGCAGTACTTC	CASSYSVAQVYEQYF
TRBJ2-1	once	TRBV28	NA	TGTGCCAGCAGTTCCCAGAGCAACAATGAGCAGTTCTTC	CASSSQSNNEQFF
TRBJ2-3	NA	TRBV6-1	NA	TGTGCCAGCAGCCGGGCAGGGGCGGCAGATACGCAGTATTTT	CASSRAGAADTQYF
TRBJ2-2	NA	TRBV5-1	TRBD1	TGCGCCAGCAGCTTTAGTTCCCCGACAGGGGTGAACACCGGGGAGCTGTTTTTT	CASSFSSPTGVNTGELFF
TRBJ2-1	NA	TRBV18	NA	TGTGCCAGCTCACCCTTAGGGGTGACTCTAAACAATGAGCAGTTCTTC	CASSPLGVTLNNEQFF
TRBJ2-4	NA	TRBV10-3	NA	TGTGCCATCAGTGAGGGCAGGAAAAACATTCAGTACTTC	CAISEGRKNIQYF
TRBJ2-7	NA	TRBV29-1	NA	TGCAGCGTTGGAAAACCGGGACTCACCTACGAGCAGTACTTC	CSVGKPGLTYEQYF
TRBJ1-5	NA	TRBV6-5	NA	TGTGCCAGCAGTTCAGGTCAAGGGGACAATCAGCCCCAGCATTTT	CASSSGQGDNQPQHF
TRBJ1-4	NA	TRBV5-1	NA	TGCGCCAGCAGCTTGGAGTTAAATGAAAAACTGTTTTTT	CASSLELNEKLFF
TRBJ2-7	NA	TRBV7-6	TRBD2	TGTGCCAGCAGCCCGACTTCAGCGGGAGGTCCCTACGAGCAGTACTTC	CASSPTSAGGPYEQYF
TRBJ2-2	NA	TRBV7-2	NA	TGTGCCAGCAGCTTAGTAGGGCTAGGTACCGGGGAGCTGTTTTTT	CASSLVGLGTGELFF
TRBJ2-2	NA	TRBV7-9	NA	TGTGCCAGCAGCTTGGCATGGGGTGAAGGGTACACCGGGGAGCTGTTTTTT	CASSLAWGEGYTGELFF
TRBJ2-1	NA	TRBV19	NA	TGTGCCAGTAGTCTAATAAATGAGCAGTTCTTC	CASSLINEQFF
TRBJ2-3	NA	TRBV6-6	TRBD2	TGTGCCAGCAGACCGGGACTAGCGGGGACAGATACGCAGTATTTT	CASRPGLAGTDTQYF
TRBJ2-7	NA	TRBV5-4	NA	TGTGCCAGCAGCTACGGGACTCCCCTCTACGAGCAGTACTTC	CASSYGTPLYEQYF
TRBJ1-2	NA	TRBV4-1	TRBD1	TGCGCCAGCAGCCAATCCTGGGGACAGGCTAACTATGGCTACACCTTC	CASSQSWGQANYGYTF
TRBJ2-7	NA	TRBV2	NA	TGTGCCAGCAGTGTACAGGGAACCTACGAGCAGTACTTC	CASSVQGTYEQYF
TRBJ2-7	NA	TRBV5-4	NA	TGTGCCAGCAGAGGTAGCTCCTACGAGCAGTACTTC	CASRGSSYEQYF
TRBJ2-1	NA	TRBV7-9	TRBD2	TGTGCCAGCAGCTTGGGACTAGCGGGGGAAGGTGAGCAGTTCTTC	CASSLGLAGEGEQFF
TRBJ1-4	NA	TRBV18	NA	TGTGCCAGCTCACGCCTTGACGGGGCCGATAATGAAAAACTGTTTTTT	CASSRLDGADNEKLFF
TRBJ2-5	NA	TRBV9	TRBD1	TGTGCCAGCAGCCCAAGACAGGGTATCCAAGAGACCCAGTACTTC	CASSPRQGIQETQYF
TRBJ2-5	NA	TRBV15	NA	TGTGCCACCAGCAGGGGGCCCCAAGAGACCCAGTACTTC	CATSRGPQETQYF
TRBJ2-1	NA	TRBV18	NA	TGTGCCAGCTCACTCAAAGCGGGCGCGGAGCAGTTCTTC	CASSLKAGAEQFF
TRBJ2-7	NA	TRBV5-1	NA	TGCGCCAGCAGACTGACTAACTCGAACTACGAGCAGTACTTC	CASRLTNSNYEQYF
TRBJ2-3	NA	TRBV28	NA	TGTGCCAGCAGTTTCTCGGGAGATACGCAGTATTTT	CASSFSGDTQYF
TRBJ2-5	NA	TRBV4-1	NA	TGCGCCAGCAGCCAAGATCAGAACAAAGAGACCCAGTACTTC	CASSQDQNKETQYF